This T cell receptor beta chain came from a study of shared clonotypes between healthy human individuals. Notes on this clone: The target antigen is unknown.

Between the trimmed V and J ends, which lost 0 bases and 11 bases, there was a span of 14 bases. The CDR3 runs 14 residues. Germline values: CDR1 ENHRY, CDR2 SYGVKD. Study-wide results and limits: Large depth notwithstanding, sorted-subset sequencing proved incomplete by rarefaction.

The repertoire was sequenced with immunoSEQ multiplex PCR; TCRdb's copy has only in-frame clones and lacks some. There are 2 million to 3 million clones in the sample; 93% occur only once, and 0.36% lies in the top ten. This chain joins TRBV10-3 and TRBJ1-5, with D unresolved. This TCR came from a man aged 18-30 years in good health. Some clones in this sample may be carry-over from other donors' samples. Sequences were obtained from naive CD4+ T cells from PBMCs. Specified subset: CD45RA+ positively selected. CDR3: CAISESAGDRAQHF. The CDR3 region has the DNA TGTGCCATCAGTGAGTCCGCCGGGGATAGGGCCCAGCATTTT.